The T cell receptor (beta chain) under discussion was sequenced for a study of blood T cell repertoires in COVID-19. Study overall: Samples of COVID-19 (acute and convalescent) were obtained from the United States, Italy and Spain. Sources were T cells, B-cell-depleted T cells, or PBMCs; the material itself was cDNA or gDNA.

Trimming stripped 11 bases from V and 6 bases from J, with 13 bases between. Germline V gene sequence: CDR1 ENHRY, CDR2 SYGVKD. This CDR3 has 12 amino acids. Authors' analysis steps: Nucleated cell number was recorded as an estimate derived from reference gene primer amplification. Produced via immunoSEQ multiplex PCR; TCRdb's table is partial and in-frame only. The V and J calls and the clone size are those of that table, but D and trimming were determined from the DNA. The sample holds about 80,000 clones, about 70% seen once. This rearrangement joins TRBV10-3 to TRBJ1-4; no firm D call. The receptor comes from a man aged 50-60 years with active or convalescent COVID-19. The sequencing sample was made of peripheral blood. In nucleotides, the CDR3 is TGTGCCGCCCCCCCCCGGTATGAAAAACTGTTTTTT. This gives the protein CAAPPRYEKLFF.